These 11 T cell receptor beta chains share one sample of origin, sequenced in a study of blood T cell repertoires in COVID-19. Clones were read by immunoSEQ multiplex PCR, and TCRdb kept only the in-frame ones, dropping some. The profile shows some 230,000 clones, approximately 84% of them singletons. The sequenced material came from peripheral blood. The origin of the receptors is a man aged 50 to 60 who had recovered from COVID-19.

This sequence joins TRBV13 and TRBJ2-7; 10 bases align to TRBD2. This CDR3 is 16 amino acids long. V dropped 5 bases and J dropped 3; count of bases not matched to a gene: 10. The V gene's germline CDR1 is PRHDT and CDR2 FYEKMQ (reference sequence). For the CDR3, the DNA is TGTGCCAGCAGCGGTCCCGGGACTAGCGTCCGCTACGAGCAGTACTTC. This translates into CASSGPGTSVRYEQYF.

The V and J genes are TRBV6-5 and TRBJ1-6; 9 bases agree with TRBD1. CDR1 is MNHEY and CDR2 is SVGAGI in the germline V gene. The ends lost 2 bases at V and 15 bases at J; junction bases unmatched: 14. The CDR3 runs 16 residues. The DNA of the CDR3 is TGTGCCAGCAGTTACCGTCAGGGACCAGGGACAGGGAACCTCCACTTT. Translating it yields CASSYRQGPGTGNLHF.

The rearrangement links TRBV6-5 to TRBJ1-4; 10 positions agree with TRBD1. From germline, CDR1 is MNHEY and CDR2 SVGAGI. J was trimmed by 8 bases and V by 6 bases; bases with no gene match: 6. The CDR3 is made up of 14 amino acids. DNA for the CDR3: TGTGCCAGCAGGAAGGGGACAGGGGAGGAAAAACTGTTTTTT. Its protein is CASRKGTGEEKLFF.

The rearrangement uses TRBV21-1 and TRBJ1-2. TRBV21-1 is marked as a pseudogene. The CDR3 loop spans 13 amino acids. This CDR3 is CASSKVGGSDYTF. The CDR3 bases are TGTGCCAGCAGCAAAGTCGGGGGATCTGACTACACCTTC.

The chain carries TRBV28 and TRBJ1-1; TRBD1 might be the D (6 bases). Germline loops: CDR1 MDHEN, CDR2 SYDVKM. Trimming cost V 6 bases and J 1 base, with 18 bases left between them. The CDR3 has 16 amino acids. The CDR3 DNA sequence: TGTGCCAGCAGGAAATCGTGGGGGCTAGGGAACACTGAAGCTTTCTTT. It codes for CASRKSWGLGNTEAFF.

The gene calls are TRBV27 and TRBJ1-4; D is possibly TRBD1 (5 bases). This CDR3 region has 16 residues. The V gene lost 5 bases and the J gene lost 5 bases, with 18 bases spanning the gap. Germline V gene lookup returns CDR1 MNHEY and CDR2 SMNVEV (reference sequence). CDR3 protein: CASSPQRRGVNEKLFF. The CDR3 nucleotides read TGTGCCAGCAGTCCGCAAAGGAGGGGAGTGAATGAAAAACTGTTTTTT. The full variable domain, in which reference TRBV27 and TRBJ1-4 provide the parts outside the CDR3, is EAQVTQNPRYLITVTGKKLTVTCSQNMNHEYMSWYRQDPGLGLRQIYYSMNVEVTDKGDVPEGYKVSRKEKRNFPLILESPSPNQTSLYFCASSPQRRGVNEKLFFGSGTQLSVL.

This sequence joins TRBV7-9 and TRBJ2-5; D remains ambiguous. Germline values: CDR1 SEHNR, CDR2 FQNEAQ (reference sequence). The CDR3 totals 15 residues. With 5 bases removed from V and 0 bases from J, the gap between germline ends came to 13 bases. The DNA of the CDR3 is TGTGCCAGCAGCACCATGAGCTTGTACCAAGAGACCCAGTACTTC. Protein product: CASSTMSLYQETQYF.

This sequence joins TRBV7-9 and TRBJ2-5, with 7 bases fitting TRBD1. V trimming: 2 bases; J trimming: 2 bases; junction bases outside the gene matches: 5. The CDR3 runs 15 residues. Germline CDR1 and CDR2: SEHNR and FQNEAQ (reference sequence). This CDR3 reads CASSLTVGQQETQYF. The DNA for the CDR3 is TGTGCCAGCAGCTTAACCGTGGGACAGCAAGAGACCCAGTACTTC.

This sequence joins TRBV28 and TRBJ2-7, with TRBD1 identical over 10 bases. The germline gives CDR1 MDHEN, CDR2 SYDVKM. Trimming at V came to 4 bases and at J to 3 bases, leaving 3 bases not matched to a gene. The CDR3 is 14 residues long. CDR3 loop: CASSSTGGFYEQYF. The DNA of the CDR3 is TGTGCCAGCAGTTCGACAGGGGGCTTCTACGAGCAGTACTTC.

The chain has TRBV5-1 and TRBJ2-3, with a tentative D call TRBD2 (6 bases). V dropped 5 bases and J dropped 1 base, with 14 bases sitting between them. Looked up from germline, CDR1 is SGHRS and CDR2 is YFSETQ. The CDR3 totals 15 residues. The CDR3 region is CASSPQGLGTDTQYF. CDR3 DNA: TGCGCCAGCAGTCCCCAGGGACTTGGCACAGATACGCAGTATTTT. Full variable domain (outside the CDR3, taken from reference TRBV5-1 and TRBJ2-3): KAGVTQTPRYLIKTRGQQVTLSCSPISGHRSVSWYQQTPGQGLQFLFEYFSETQRNKGNFPGRFSGRQFSNSRSEMNVSTLELGDSALYLCASSPQGLGTDTQYFGPGTRLTVL.

The chain combines TRBV7-7 with TRBJ2-5, with 14 bases aligning to TRBD2. V was pared by 5 bases and J by 3 bases, with 5 bases of the junction left unmatched. Per the germline V gene, CDR1 is SSHAT and CDR2 is FNYEAQ (reference sequence). The CDR3 runs to 16 residues. The CDR3 sequence is CASSPGLAGVKETQYF. The CDR3 DNA sequence: TGTGCCAGCAGCCCGGGACTAGCGGGAGTTAAAGAGACCCAGTACTTC.